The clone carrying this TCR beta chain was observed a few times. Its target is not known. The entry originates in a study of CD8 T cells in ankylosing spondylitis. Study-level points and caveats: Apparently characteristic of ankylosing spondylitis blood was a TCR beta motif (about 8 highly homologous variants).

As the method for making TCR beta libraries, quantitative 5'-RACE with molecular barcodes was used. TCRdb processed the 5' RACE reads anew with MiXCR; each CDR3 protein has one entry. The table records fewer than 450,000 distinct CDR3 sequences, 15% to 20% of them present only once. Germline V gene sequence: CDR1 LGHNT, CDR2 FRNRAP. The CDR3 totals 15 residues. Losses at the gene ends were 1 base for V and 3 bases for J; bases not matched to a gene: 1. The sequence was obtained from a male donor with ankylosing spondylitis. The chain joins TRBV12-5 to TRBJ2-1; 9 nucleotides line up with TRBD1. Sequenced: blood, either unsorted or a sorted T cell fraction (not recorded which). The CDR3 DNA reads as TGTGCTAGTGGTTTGGGACAGGGGGACTACAATGAGCAGTTCTTC. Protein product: CASGLGQGDYNEQFF.